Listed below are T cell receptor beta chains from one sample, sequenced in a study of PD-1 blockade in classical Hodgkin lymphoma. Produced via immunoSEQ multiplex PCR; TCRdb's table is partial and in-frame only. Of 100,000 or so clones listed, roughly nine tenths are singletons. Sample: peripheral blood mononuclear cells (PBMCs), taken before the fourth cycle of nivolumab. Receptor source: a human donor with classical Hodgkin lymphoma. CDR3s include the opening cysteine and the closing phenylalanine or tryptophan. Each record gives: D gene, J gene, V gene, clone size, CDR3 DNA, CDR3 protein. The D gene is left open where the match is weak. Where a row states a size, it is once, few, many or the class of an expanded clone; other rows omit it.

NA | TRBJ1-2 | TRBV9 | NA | TGTGCCAGCAGCGGACAGGTATCGGGCGGCTACACCTTC | CASSGQVSGGYTF
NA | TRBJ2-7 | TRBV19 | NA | TGTGCCAGTAGTTGGCGGATAAGCTCCTACGAGCAGTACTTC | CASSWRISSYEQYF
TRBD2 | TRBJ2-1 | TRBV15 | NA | TGTGCCACCAGCAGAGCCGGGACTAGCGGGTCCTACGGTGAGTTCTTC | CATSRAGTSGSYGEFF
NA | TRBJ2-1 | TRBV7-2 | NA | TGTGCCAGCAGAATATCTTGGGGCTACAATGAGCAGTTCTTC | CASRISWGYNEQFF
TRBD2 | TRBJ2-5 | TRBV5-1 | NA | TGCGCCAGCAGCTTGGCCGTCACTAGCGGGGAACAAGAGACCCAGTACTTC | CASSLAVTSGEQETQYF
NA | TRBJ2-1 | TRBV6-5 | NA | TGTGCCAGCAGCCGAACAGGGTATATCTACAATGAGCAGTTCTTC | CASSRTGYIYNEQFF
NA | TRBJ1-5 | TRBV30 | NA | TGTGCCTGGAGTGTATGGGGGTCCAATCAGCCCCAGCATTTT | CAWSVWGSNQPQHF
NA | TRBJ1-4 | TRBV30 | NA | TGTGCCTGGAACCGCTGGTCTGCAACTAATGAAAAACTGTTTTTT | CAWNRWSATNEKLFF
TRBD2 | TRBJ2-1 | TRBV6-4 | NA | TGTGCCAGCAGTGTAGCGGGAGGGCAGGGCCATGAGCAGTTCTTC | CASSVAGGQGHEQFF
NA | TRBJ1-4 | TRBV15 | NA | TGTGCCACCAGCAGAGATCACTCGGGGGGGGCCTATGAAAAACTGTTTTTT | CATSRDHSGGAYEKLFF
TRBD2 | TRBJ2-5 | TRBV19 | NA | TGTGCCAGTAGTATAGGGAATTCTCTAGCGGGGTCCCCGAGCGAGACCCAGTACTTC | CASSIGNSLAGSPSETQYF
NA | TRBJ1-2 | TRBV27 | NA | TGTGCCAGCAGTTCGGCCCAATTCAGCTATGGCTACACCTTC | CASSSAQFSYGYTF
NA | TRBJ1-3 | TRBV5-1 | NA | TGCGCCAGCAGCTTGAGCAAGGGGCCGAACTCTGGAAACACCATATATTTT | CASSLSKGPNSGNTIYF
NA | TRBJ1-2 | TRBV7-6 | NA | TGTGCCAGCAGAAACGGGACCGCCTATGGCTACACCTTC | CASRNGTAYGYTF
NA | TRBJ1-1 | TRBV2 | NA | TGTGCCAGCAATCTCGGATGGAACACTGAAGCTTTCTTT | CASNLGWNTEAFF
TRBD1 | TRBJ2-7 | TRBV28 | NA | TGTGCCAGCAGTTTCCAGTTGGGGACAGGGGACGCCTACGAGCAGTACTTC | CASSFQLGTGDAYEQYF
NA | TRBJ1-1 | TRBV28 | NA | TGTGCCAGCCTACGTTACTCCGGGAGGACTGAAGCTTTCTTT | CASLRYSGRTEAFF
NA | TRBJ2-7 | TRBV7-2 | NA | TGTGCCAGCAGCTGGGGCCCTGTGGGGGGTTACGAGCAGTACTTC | CASSWGPVGGYEQYF
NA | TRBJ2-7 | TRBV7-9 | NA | TGTGCCAGCAGCTCAGCTGGGGGTGCGGGCTACGAGCAGTACTTC | CASSSAGGAGYEQYF
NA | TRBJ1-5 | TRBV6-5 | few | TGTGCCAGCAGCCCCGGCAGGGCAAATCAGCCCCAGCATTTT | CASSPGRANQPQHF
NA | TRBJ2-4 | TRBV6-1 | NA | TGTGCCAGCAGTGACAGTCGTTTCCAAGTTTTAGCCAAAAACATTCAGTACTTC | CASSDSRFQVLAKNIQYF
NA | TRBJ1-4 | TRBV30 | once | TGTGCCTGGAGTGTACAGGGAACAACTAATGAAAAACTGTTTTTT | CAWSVQGTTNEKLFF
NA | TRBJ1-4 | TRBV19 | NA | TGTGCCAGTAGTATGACCGTGATGGGGAGCGAAAAACTGTTTTTT | CASSMTVMGSEKLFF
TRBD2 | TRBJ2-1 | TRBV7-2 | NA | TGTGCCAGCAGCTTAGAGGCTAGCGGGAGATACAATGAGCAGTTCTTC | CASSLEASGRYNEQFF
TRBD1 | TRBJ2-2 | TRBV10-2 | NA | TGCGCCAGCAGACGGACAGGGGGCGCGTCCGGGGAGCTGTTTTTT | CASRRTGGASGELFF
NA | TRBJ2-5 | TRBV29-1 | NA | TGCAGCTTCTGGACAGATCAAGAGACCCAGTACTTC | CSFWTDQETQYF
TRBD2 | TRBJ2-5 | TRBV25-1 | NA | TGTGCCAGCAGTAAGACTAGCGGGGGGGAGACCCAGTACTTC | CASSKTSGGETQYF
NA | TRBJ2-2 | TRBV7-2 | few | TGTGCCAGCAGCGCCGGCGGGGAGCTGTTTTTT | CASSAGGELFF
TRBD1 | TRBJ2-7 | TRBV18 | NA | TGTGCCAGCTCACCGACAGGGGGCACTAGGAACGAGCAGTACTTC | CASSPTGGTRNEQYF
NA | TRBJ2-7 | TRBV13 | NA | TGTGCCAGCAGCAACGGACTGGGGAGCTCCTACGAGCAGTACTTC | CASSNGLGSSYEQYF
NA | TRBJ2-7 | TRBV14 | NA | TGTGCCAGCAGCCCCACCGCCAGGGAATACGAGCAGTACTTC | CASSPTAREYEQYF
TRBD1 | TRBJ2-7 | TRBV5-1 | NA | TGCGCCAGCAGCTTGTTGGGGACAGTCGTTTTGGGCGAGCAGTACTTC | CASSLLGTVVLGEQYF
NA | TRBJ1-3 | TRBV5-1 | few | TGCGCCAGCAGCTTGGACCTCTCTGGAAACACCATATATTTT | CASSLDLSGNTIYF
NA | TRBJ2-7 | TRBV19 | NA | TGTGCCAGTAGTAGAGACACCAGCACCCAGCAGTACTTC | CASSRDTSTQQYF
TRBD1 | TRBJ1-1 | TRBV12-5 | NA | TGTGCTAGTGGTTTGGGCAGGGGGTTGGCCACTGAAGCTTTCTTT | CASGLGRGLATEAFF
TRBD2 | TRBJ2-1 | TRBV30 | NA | TGTGCCTGGAGTGTACATCGGGGGACTAGCGGCCCCTACAATGAGCAGTTCTTC | CAWSVHRGTSGPYNEQFF
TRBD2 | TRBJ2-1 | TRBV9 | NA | TGTGCCAGCAGCAAAATAGCGGGAGGGCCCTCGGGTGAGCAGTTCTTC | CASSKIAGGPSGEQFF
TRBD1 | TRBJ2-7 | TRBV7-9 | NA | TGTGCCAGCAGCTTAATTACAGGGGGCGCCTACGAGCAGTACTTC | CASSLITGGAYEQYF
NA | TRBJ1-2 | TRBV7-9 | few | TGTGCCAGCAGCTCCCCAGGGGATGGCTACACCTTC | CASSSPGDGYTF
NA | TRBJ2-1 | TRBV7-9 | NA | TGTGCCAGCAGCCCTACAGGGCTTATCAATGAGCAGTTCTTC | CASSPTGLINEQFF
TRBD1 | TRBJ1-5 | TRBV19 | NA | TGTGCCAGTAGTAGAGACAGGGCTTATAGCAATCAGCCCCAGCATTTT | CASSRDRAYSNQPQHF
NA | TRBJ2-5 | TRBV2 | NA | TGTGCCAGCAGTGAAGCTTTGGGACTCTCCCCCCAGTACTTC | CASSEALGLSPQYF